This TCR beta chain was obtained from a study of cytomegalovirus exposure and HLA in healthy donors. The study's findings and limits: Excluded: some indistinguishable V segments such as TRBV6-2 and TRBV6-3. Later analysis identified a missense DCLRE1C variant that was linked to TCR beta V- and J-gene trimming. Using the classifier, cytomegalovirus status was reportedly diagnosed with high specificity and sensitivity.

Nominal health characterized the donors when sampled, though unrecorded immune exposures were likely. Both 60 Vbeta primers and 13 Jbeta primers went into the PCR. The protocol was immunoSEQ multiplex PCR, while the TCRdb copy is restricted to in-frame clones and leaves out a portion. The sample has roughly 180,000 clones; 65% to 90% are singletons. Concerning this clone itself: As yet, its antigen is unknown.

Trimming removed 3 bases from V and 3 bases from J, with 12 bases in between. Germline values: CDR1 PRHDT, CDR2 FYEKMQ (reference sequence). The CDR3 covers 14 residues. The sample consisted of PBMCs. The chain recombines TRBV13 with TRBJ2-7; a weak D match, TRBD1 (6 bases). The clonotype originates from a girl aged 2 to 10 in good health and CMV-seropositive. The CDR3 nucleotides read TGTGCCAGCAGCTTGAGTAGGGGGTTCTACGAGCAGTACTTC. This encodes CASSLSRGFYEQYF.